The 9 T cell receptor beta chains below come from one sample, sequenced in a study of OX40 agonist ivuxolimab in advanced cancers. TCRdb's table, derived via immunoSEQ multiplex PCR, lists solely in-frame clones and lacks some. This sample yields under 80,000 clones, of which 90% to 95% are seen a single time; 0.32% belongs to the top ten. Sequenced material: CD4+ or CD8+ T cells sorted from blood, taken in a trial of the OX40 agonist ivuxolimab. The origin of the receptors is an adult with an advanced solid tumor such as melanoma, head and neck, liver or kidney cancer.

This clone was counted once. This chain links TRBV7-9 with TRBJ1-1, with unresolved D. Per germline, CDR1 SEHNR and CDR2 FQNEAQ (reference sequence). V lost 7 bases and J 6 bases, leaving 9 bases between the germline ends. This CDR3 region has 11 residues. CDR3 in DNA: TGTGCCAGCATAGCTACGGCTGAAGCTTTCTTT. This gives the protein CASIATAEAFF.

The V gene is TRBV28, the J gene TRBJ1-2; TRBD1 might be the D (5 bases). Germline assignment: CDR1 MDHEN and CDR2 SYDVKM. The CDR3 has 15 residues. Trimming took off 4 bases at V and 4 bases at J, with 16 bases between the two ends. The CDR3, as DNA: TGTGCCAGCAGTTCCGCGGGGCAGGGACTCTATGGCTACACCTTC. Its translation is CASSSAGQGLYGYTF.

The rearrangement uses TRBV18 and TRBJ1-5; no firm D call. This CDR3 region has 17 residues. V lost 0 bases and J 0 bases, leaving 12 bases between the germline ends. Per germline, CDR1 KGHSH and CDR2 LQKENI. Here the CDR3 DNA reads TGTGCCAGCTCACCACCGGAAGCAGGTCATAGCAATCAGCCCCAGCATTTT. Protein sequence: CASSPPEAGHSNQPQHF.

Here the CDR3 DNA reads TGTGCCAGCAGGAATCCGAATTCACCCCTCCACTTT. Translated: CASRNPNSPLHF. The chain links TRBV6-1 to TRBJ1-6; D is unclear. Germline lookup yields CDR1 MNHNS and CDR2 SASEGT. This CDR3 comprises 12 residues. Trimming removed 6 bases at V and 7 bases at J, with 7 bases between.

The rearrangement links TRBV28 to TRBJ2-3; 12 nucleotides match TRBD2. The CDR3 runs 19 residues. Germline loops: CDR1 MDHEN, CDR2 SYDVKM. Unmatched junction bases numbered 13, after V lost 2 bases and J lost 4 bases. The DNA for the CDR3 is TGTGCCAGCAGTTTAGTCGGGGCTAGCGGGGGGGATCTTGCAGATACGCAGTATTTT. As protein: CASSLVGASGGDLADTQYF.

This chain joins TRBV6-5 and TRBJ2-7, with TRBD1 matching 7 bases. The ends lost 6 bases at V and 3 bases at J; junction bases unmatched: 5. This CDR3 contains 13 residues. Germline-derived CDR1 and CDR2 are MNHEY and SVGAGI. CDR3 protein: CASRPGQHYEQYF. The CDR3 nucleotides read TGTGCCAGCAGACCGGGACAGCACTACGAGCAGTACTTC.

This chain uses TRBV5-1 with TRBJ1-3, with D perhaps TRBD1 (6 bases). V gave up 0 bases and J gave up 2 bases, with 12 bases separating them. The germline CDR1 and CDR2 sequences are SGHRS and YFSETQ. The CDR3 extends over 16 amino acids. CDR3 sequence: CASSLDRGATGNTIYF. DNA of the CDR3: TGCGCCAGCAGCTTGGATCGGGGGGCCACTGGAAACACCATATATTTT.

This chain links TRBV4-3 with TRBJ2-3; D possibly corresponds to TRBD2 (6 bases). The V gene's germline CDR1 is LGHNA and CDR2 YSLEER. This CDR3 contains 17 residues. Trimming pared 1 base from V and 4 bases from J, leaving 18 bases between. The CDR3 spells CASSQGGAGPRPDTQYF. The CDR3 DNA is TGCGCCAGCAGCCAAGGTGGGGCGGGACCCCGCCCAGATACGCAGTATTTT.

The chain carries TRBV19 and TRBJ1-4, with D maybe TRBD1 (6 bases). This CDR3 has 13 residues. Germline values: CDR1 LNHDA, CDR2 SQIVND (reference sequence). Deletions cut 5 bases from V and 11 bases from J, with 15 bases between. The CDR3 protein is CASSPGGASKLFF. CDR3 DNA: TGTGCCAGTAGTCCCGGGGGCGCGAGTAAACTGTTTTTT. Combining the CDR3 with reference TRBV19 and TRBJ1-4 gives the whole variable domain DGGITQSPKYLFRKEGQNVTLSCEQNLNHDAMYWYRQDPGQGLRLIYYSQIVNDFQKGDIAEGYSVSREKKESFPLTVTSAQKNPTAFYLCASSPGGASKLFFGSGTQLSVL.